This TCR beta chain is from a study of cytomegalovirus exposure and HLA in healthy donors. Note on this clone: Its antigen is as yet unknown.

A multiplex PCR was run with 60 Vbeta primers and 13 Jbeta primers. The method was immunoSEQ multiplex PCR; TCRdb's version includes in-frame clones alone and lacks a portion of them. The table includes 130,000 to 150,000 clones, 80% detected once. Study-wide results and caveats: In a later analysis, parvovirus B19, influenza, CMV and Epstein-Barr virus appeared linked to several top co-occurrence clusters. Cytomegalovirus-associated TCR beta chains were listed, numbering 150 to 200. Sequencing depth roughly uniform across donors was assumed in presence/absence analyses.

The receptor was isolated from a male donor in good health and CMV-seronegative. Sequencing used PBMCs.

CDR3 in DNA: TGTGCCAGCAGCCCCGAGACAGGGTGGTGGTATGGCTACACCTTC. It yields the protein CASSPETGWWYGYTF. The rearrangement joins TRBV7-2 to TRBJ1-2; 7 bases are shared with TRBD1. Germline V gene data show CDR1 as SGHTA and CDR2 as FQGNSA. J lost 5 bases, V lost 5 bases, and 11 bases had no gene match. The CDR3 covers 15 residues.